The clone carrying this TCR beta chain showed up just a few times. Germline V gives CDR1 LGHNA, CDR2 YNFKEQ. Between the trimmed V and J ends, which lost 0 bases and 5 bases, there was a span of 10 bases. The CDR3 contains 15 residues. The data derive from a study of patients and donors after allogeneic stem cell transplantation. Each CDR3 protein is one row after TCRdb ran MiXCR on the RT-PCR reads. The table lists roughly 200,000 distinct CDR3 sequences, more than 35% of them singletons. The clonotype comes from a human donor who was either an allogeneic HSCT recipient or a stem cell or donor lymphocyte infusion donor (not recorded which). It is not recorded whose cells these are; they may come from a transplant donor. The sample was blood, either unsorted or a sorted T cell fraction (not recorded which). The chain recombines TRBV4-2 with TRBJ1-4, with D perhaps matching TRBD1 (5 bases). The CDR3 protein is CASSQDRQKNEKLFF. The CDR3 DNA reads TGTGCCAGCAGCCAAGATCGACAGAAGAATGAAAAACTGTTTTTT.